This T cell receptor beta chain was captured in a study of cytomegalovirus exposure and HLA in healthy donors. Study-wide results and caveats: In presence/absence analyses, roughly uniform sequencing depth across donors was assumed. Highly shared sequence variants in one cluster were likely a sequencing artifact.

To note about this clone: Its matching antigen is unknown.

V lost 4 bases, J lost 5 bases, and 8 bases lay in between. This CDR3 has 12 residues. CDR1 MGHDK and CDR2 SYGVNS come from the germline V gene. 60 Vbeta and 13 Jbeta primers were used in PCR. Clones were read by immunoSEQ multiplex PCR, and TCRdb kept only the in-frame ones, dropping some. The sample records fewer than 110,000 clones, about four fifths being singletons. The sample was PBMCs. The TCR originated in a man aged 25 to 40 in good health and CMV-seropositive. The chain uses TRBV25-1 and TRBJ1-2; D is ambiguous. The CDR3 DNA follows: TGTGCCAGCAGTGCAAATTCATATGGCTACACCTTC. Its translation: CASSANSYGYTF.